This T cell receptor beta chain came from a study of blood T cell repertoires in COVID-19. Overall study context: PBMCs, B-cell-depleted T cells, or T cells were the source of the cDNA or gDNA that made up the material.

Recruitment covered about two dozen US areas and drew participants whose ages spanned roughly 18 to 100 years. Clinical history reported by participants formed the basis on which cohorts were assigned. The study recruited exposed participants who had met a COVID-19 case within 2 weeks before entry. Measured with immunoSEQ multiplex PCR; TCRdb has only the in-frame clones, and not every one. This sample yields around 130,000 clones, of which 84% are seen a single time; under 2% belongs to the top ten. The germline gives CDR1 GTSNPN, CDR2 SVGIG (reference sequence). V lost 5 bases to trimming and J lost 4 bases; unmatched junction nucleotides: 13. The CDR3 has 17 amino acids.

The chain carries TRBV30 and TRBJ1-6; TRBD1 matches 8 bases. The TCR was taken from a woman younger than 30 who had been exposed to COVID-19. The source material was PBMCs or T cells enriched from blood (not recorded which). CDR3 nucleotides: TGTGCCTGGGGCGACAGGGGCGCTCGAACATATAATTCACCCCTCCACTTT. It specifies CAWGDRGARTYNSPLHF.